Below, one T cell receptor beta chain is given with its context. TCRdb reprocessed the 5' RACE reads via MiXCR and lists one record per CDR3 protein. The sample holds 420,000 or so distinct CDR3 sequences, around a sixth seen once. V was trimmed by 1 base and J by 4 bases, leaving 13 bases between them. The CDR3 is 14 residues long. The V gene's germline CDR1 is DFQATT and CDR2 SNEGSKA (reference sequence). This specimen belongs to a study of identical twins. Sequenced material: naive T cells sorted from blood. This receptor was obtained from a man aged 50 to 60 in good health. The rearrangement joins TRBV20-1 to TRBJ2-5, with D tentatively TRBD1 (6 bases). CDR3 sequence (DNA): TGCAGTGCTAGAGGAAGACAGGAGAGAGAGACCCAGTACTTC. As protein: CSARGRQERETQYF.